This TCR beta chain is drawn from a study of T cell responses to AZD1222 COVID-19 vaccine. The protocol was immunoSEQ multiplex PCR, while the TCRdb copy is restricted to in-frame clones and leaves out a portion. The sample includes around 120,000 clones, just under 95% of them seen just once. Notes on this clone: Its specificity is unknown.

Study conclusions and caveats: Among spike-specific TCRs, nearly half reportedly target unmutated variant regions. Spike as a whole was targeted by vaccine-associated CD4 TCRs, dominant at 160-218 and 743-854. No repertoire was sampled before or during the peak T cell response, only after it. Possibly, clonal diversity was underestimated; donors were largely white British and included more females.

CDR3 length equals 16 residues. Germline CDR1 reads MNHEY; CDR2 reads SMNVEV (reference sequence). The J segment lost 6 bases and the V segment lost 4 bases, leaving 7 bases of the junction unmatched. This chain uses TRBV27 with TRBJ2-1; 12 positions agree with TRBD2. Sample: peripheral blood, taken on day 0 of AZD1222 vaccination. The receptor was isolated from an adult in good health. Here the CDR3 DNA reads TGTGCCAGCAGTTCCCCCGGACTAGCGGGACCCAATGAGCAGTTCTTC. It specifies CASSSPGLAGPNEQFF.